One sample yielded the 25 T cell receptor beta chains listed below, sequenced in a study of CD8 T cell repertoires and HIV-1 epitope variants. Only in-frame clones appear in the TCRdb table, and some are missing; sequencing was by immunoSEQ multiplex PCR. Among some 87,000 clones listed, over 70% were seen once. The sample was uncultured baseline CD8+ T cells from peripheral blood mononuclear cells (PBMCs). All receptors come from a male donor with HIV.

The gene calls are TRBV4-2 and TRBJ2-7, with 10 bases aligning to TRBD2. With V trimmed by 0 bases and J by 7 bases, 9 bases remained unmatched. Germline V lookup: CDR1 LGHNA, CDR2 YNFKEQ. The CDR3 has 16 residues. This CDR3 is CASSQDASGGLREQYF. CDR3 bases: TGTGCCAGCAGCCAAGATGCTAGCGGGGGCCTCCGGGAGCAGTACTTC.

The CDR3 DNA sequence: TGTGCCAGCAGCGTAGCGGGAGGCCCTGGGGCCAACGTCCTGACTTTC. Translating gives CASSVAGGPGANVLTF. The J gene is TRBJ2-6, the V gene TRBV9; 7 bases are a match to TRBD2. V lost 0 bases, J lost 2 bases, and 2 bases stayed unmatched. CDR3 length equals 16 residues. Germline V lookup: CDR1 SGDLS, CDR2 YYNGEE.

This clone has a handful of counts. The chain uses TRBV15 and TRBJ1-6; D gene ambiguous. Germline loops: CDR1 LNHNV, CDR2 YYDKDF (reference sequence). V was shortened by 0 bases and J by 8 bases, with 5 bases between the two germline ends. The CDR3 totals 13 residues. CDR3 bases: TGTGCCACCAGCAGAGATTTAGATTCACCCCTCCACTTT. The encoded protein is CATSRDLDSPLHF.

The chain employs TRBV18 and TRBJ2-7, with 13 bases that match TRBD2. The V gene end was trimmed by 0 bases and the J gene end by 5 bases; junction bases not matched to a gene: 4. The CDR3 extends over 16 amino acids. CDR1 is KGHSH, CDR2 LQKENI, per germline. CDR3 coding DNA: TGTGCCAGCTCACCACCGAGACTAGCGGGAGGAAACGAGCAGTACTTC. It translates to CASSPPRLAGGNEQYF.

This chain connects TRBV28 to TRBJ2-1; TRBD2 might be the D (6 bases). The CDR3 loop spans 13 amino acids. Trimming took 3 bases from V and 12 from J, leaving 15 bases between them. The germline V gene encodes CDR1 MDHEN and CDR2 SYDVKM. DNA for the CDR3: TGTGCCAGCAGTTTTTTTTTAGGAGGGGTGCAGTTCTTC. It is translated as CASSFFLGGVQFF. Variable domain in full (rest from reference TRBV28 and TRBJ2-1): DVKVTQSSRYLVKRTGEKVFLECVQDMDHENMFWYRQDPGLGLRLIYFSYDVKMKEKGDIPEGYSVSREKKERFSLILESASTNQTSMYLCASSFFLGGVQFFGPGTRLTVL.

V and J are TRBV9 and TRBJ2-3; D could derive from TRBD1 or TRBD2 (5 bases each). This CDR3 has 18 amino acids. CDR1 is SGDLS and CDR2 is YYNGEE in the germline V gene. V was pared by 3 bases and J by 0 bases, with 20 bases between. For the CDR3, the DNA is TGTGCCAGCAGCGCAAGGGGACCGGGCGGAGCTAGCACAGATACGCAGTATTTT. Its protein product is CASSARGPGGASTDTQYF.

This chain joins TRBV30 and TRBJ1-5; 10 bases match TRBD1. Germline CDR1 GTSNPN, CDR2 SVGIG (reference sequence). With V trimmed by 0 bases and J by 5 bases, 4 bases remained unmatched. CDR3 length: 15 residues. The CDR3: CAWSVGQGGDQPQHF. CDR3 coding DNA: TGTGCCTGGAGTGTCGGACAGGGGGGTGATCAGCCCCAGCATTTT. Using reference TRBV30 and TRBJ1-5 for the parts outside the CDR3, the full variable domain is SQTIHQWPATLVQPVGSPLSLECTVEGTSNPNLYWYRQAAGRGLQLLFYSVGIGQISSEVPQNLSASRPQDRQFILSSKKLLLSDSGFYLCAWSVGQGGDQPQHFGDGTRLSIL.

The V gene is TRBV7-9, the J gene TRBJ1-2; possibly TRBD1 for D (5 bases). Trimming removed 3 bases at V and 7 bases at J, with 30 bases between. The CDR3 loop spans 19 amino acids. CDR1 is SEHNR, CDR2 FQNEAQ, per germline (reference sequence). The CDR3 protein is CASSFGYRRGIPSIGGYTF. CDR3 coding DNA: TGTGCCAGCAGCTTTGGTTACAGGAGGGGAATACCATCCATCGGTGGCTACACCTTC.

The CDR3 spells CASSHDRGSYNEQFF. The CDR3 bases are TGTGCCAGTAGCCATGACAGGGGTTCTTACAATGAGCAGTTCTTC. This chain links TRBV19 with TRBJ2-1, with 8 bases aligning to TRBD1. There are 15 residues in the CDR3. Trimming took 6 bases from V and 4 from J; bases not matched to a gene: 8. Germline V CDR1 and CDR2: LNHDA, SQIVND (reference sequence).

This clone was found once. The chain links TRBV5-1 to TRBJ2-1, with TRBD1 as a possible D gene (6 bases). V was shortened by 4 bases and J by 4 bases, with 18 bases between the two germline ends. Germline CDR1 reads SGHRS; CDR2 reads YFSETQ. The CDR3 loop spans 16 amino acids. CDR3 sequence (DNA): TGCGCCAGCAGCCGATCGGGGACATACAGTTACAATGAGCAGTTCTTC. It encodes CASSRSGTYSYNEQFF.

The table lists this clone with a count of one. The chain carries TRBV29-1 and TRBJ2-2, with no clear D. The V end was cut by 4 bases, the J end by 0 bases, with 12 bases between. CDR1 SQVTM and CDR2 ANQGSEA come from the germline V gene. The CDR3 runs to 15 residues. The CDR3 reads CSVVGPSPNTGELFF. DNA of the CDR3: TGCAGCGTTGTAGGCCCCAGCCCGAACACCGGGGAGCTGTTTTTT.

The chain carries TRBV28 and TRBJ2-7, with 9 bases that match TRBD1. There are 15 residues in the CDR3. The V segment lost 2 bases and the J segment 9 bases; nucleotides outside the gene matches: 11. Looked up from germline, CDR1 is MDHEN and CDR2 is SYDVKM. CDR3 protein: CASSLGRTGVPGQYF. The CDR3 nucleotides are TGTGCCAGCAGTTTAGGGAGGACAGGGGTCCCCGGGCAGTACTTC.

This chain uses TRBV6-5 with TRBJ2-2; D gene ambiguous. Between the trimmed V and J ends, which lost 3 bases and 4 bases, there was a span of 9 bases. The CDR3 length is 14 residues. CDR1 is MNHEY, CDR2 SVGAGI, per germline. CDR3 in DNA: TGTGCCAGCAGTTATCAGGAATTCACCGGGGAGCTGTTTTTT. Its protein is CASSYQEFTGELFF.

This chain connects TRBV7-9 to TRBJ2-3; D is uncertain. This CDR3 contains 14 residues. Germline lookup yields CDR1 SEHNR and CDR2 FQNEAQ (reference sequence). The V end was cut by 5 bases, the J end by 6 bases, with 15 bases between. CDR3 amino acids: CASSEWAPPDTQYF. The DNA for the CDR3 is TGTGCCAGCAGCGAATGGGCACCCCCGGATACGCAGTATTTT.

J is TRBJ1-1 and V is TRBV19; D not resolved. Trimming took 1 base from V and 5 from J, leaving 5 bases between them. Per the germline V gene, CDR1 is LNHDA and CDR2 is SQIVND (reference sequence). The CDR3 length is 12 residues. The chain's CDR3 is CASSIGRTEAFF. The DNA of the CDR3 is TGTGCCAGTAGTATAGGGAGAACTGAAGCTTTCTTT.

The chain recombines TRBV7-9 with TRBJ1-2; a weak D match, TRBD1 (6 bases). Germline-derived CDR1 and CDR2 are SEHNR and FQNEAQ (reference sequence). The V end lost 5 bases, the J end lost 6 bases, and 25 bases lay between the germline ends. CDR3 length: 17 residues. The CDR3 bases are TGTGCCAGCAGCCCCCAAAACGGGGGGCTACCGGTCCATGGCTACACCTTC. Amino acid sequence: CASSPQNGGLPVHGYTF.

The J gene is TRBJ2-7, the V gene TRBV18; possibly TRBD1 for D (6 bases). V was cut by 3 bases and J by 5 bases, with 11 bases left in between. Germline V gene data show CDR1 as KGHSH and CDR2 as LQKENI. This CDR3 comprises 13 residues. The DNA of the CDR3 is TGTGCCAGCTCACCCGACAGGCTTAACGAGCAGTACTTC. This encodes CASSPDRLNEQYF.

The genes are TRBV28 and TRBJ1-1, with D tentatively TRBD1 (6 bases). Trimming took 2 bases from V and 2 from J, leaving 9 bases between them. CDR3 length equals 14 residues. Germline values: CDR1 MDHEN, CDR2 SYDVKM. The CDR3 DNA follows: TGTGCCAGCAGTTTAAGACAGGTTAACACTGAAGCTTTCTTT. Encoded protein: CASSLRQVNTEAFF.

The genes are TRBV4-2 and TRBJ1-4, with TRBD1 as a possible D gene (5 bases). Germline V gives CDR1 LGHNA, CDR2 YNFKEQ. Trimming removed 4 bases from V and 8 bases from J, with 14 bases in between. This CDR3 is 14 amino acids long. This CDR3 reads CASSLGAGREKLFF. The CDR3 region has the DNA TGTGCCAGCAGCCTCGGGGCAGGGCGGGAAAAACTGTTTTTT.

The chain couples TRBV5-6 to TRBJ2-7, with TRBD1 identical over 12 bases. V was pared by 0 bases and J by 5 bases, with 3 bases of the junction left unmatched. CDR1 is SGHDT and CDR2 is YYEEEE in the germline V gene. The CDR3 sequence is 15 residues long. The CDR3 nucleotides read TGTGCCAGCAGCTTGGGGGGACAGGGGGCTAACGAGCAGTACTTC. It specifies CASSLGGQGANEQYF.

The chain carries TRBV29-1 and TRBJ2-5; D is undetermined. Trimming removed 4 bases from V and 5 bases from J, with 8 bases in between. Germline-derived CDR1 and CDR2 are SQVTM and ANQGSEA. The CDR3 has 11 residues. The CDR3 sequence is CSVARVETQYF. CDR3 coding DNA: TGCAGCGTTGCCCGGGTGGAGACCCAGTACTTC.

This chain connects TRBV14 to TRBJ2-7, with a weak D call TRBD1 (6 bases). The CDR3 is 15 residues long. Germline lookup yields CDR1 SGHDN and CDR2 FVKESK. The V end lost 4 bases, the J end lost 0 bases, and 13 bases lay between the germline ends. CDR3 in amino acids: CASSRDRSSSYEQYF. The CDR3 nucleotides read TGTGCCAGCAGCCGAGACAGGTCTAGCTCCTACGAGCAGTACTTC.

This clone is a singleton in its sample. The V and J genes are TRBV7-2 and TRBJ1-2; D gene unclear. Trimming removed 1 base at V and 3 bases at J, with 6 bases between. Germline V CDR1 and CDR2: SGHTA, FQGNSA. The CDR3 totals 13 residues. In nucleotides, the CDR3 is TGTGCCAGCAGCTTAGACCCGGACTATGGCTACACCTTC. Its translation: CASSLDPDYGYTF.

This clone has a handful of counts. This chain links TRBV5-6 with TRBJ1-5; D call uncertain. Between the trimmed V and J ends, which lost 4 bases and 4 bases, there was a span of 9 bases. Germline V lookup: CDR1 SGHDT, CDR2 YYEEEE. The CDR3 loop spans 13 amino acids. The CDR3 bases are TGTGCCAGCAGCCTGGATCAGAATCAGCCCCAGCATTTT. Translation gives CASSLDQNQPQHF. Complete variable domain (other parts from reference TRBV5-6 and TRBJ1-5): DAGVTQSPTHLIKTRGQQVTLRCSPKSGHDTVSWYQQALGQGPQFIFQYYEEEERQRGNFPDRFSGHQFPNYSSELNVNALLLGDSALYLCASSLDQNQPQHFGDGTRLSIL.

This sequence joins TRBV2 and TRBJ2-3; D call uncertain. CDR3 length: 13 residues. CDR1 SNHLY and CDR2 FYNNEI come from the germline V gene. V was cut by 7 bases and J by 2 bases, with 10 bases left in between. In DNA, the CDR3 is TGTGCCAGCATCCAAAGGCACACAGATACGCAGTATTTT. It is translated as CASIQRHTDTQYF.